This passage covers 3 T cell receptor beta chains from one sample sequenced in a study of identical twins. One entry per CDR3 protein, called by TCRdb with MiXCR from the 5' RACE reads. The sample holds around 100,000 distinct CDR3 sequences, 5.5% to 7% seen once. The source material was memory T cells sorted from blood. Every receptor here comes from a woman between 50 and 59 years old in good health.

The V and J genes are TRBV6-5 and TRBJ2-7; 12 bases match TRBD1. There are 14 residues in the CDR3. Trimming removed 6 bases from V and 6 bases from J; junction bases left unmatched: 6. Germline CDR1 and CDR2: MNHEY and SVGAGI. CDR3 sequence reads: CASRPGQGAGEQYF. For the CDR3, the DNA is TGTGCCAGCAGGCCGGGACAGGGGGCGGGCGAGCAGTACTTC.

In this sample, this clonotype turned up many times. The chain has TRBV20-1 and TRBJ2-7; D perhaps matches TRBD1 (5 bases). Germline-derived CDR1 and CDR2 are DFQATT and SNEGSKA (reference sequence). The V and J ends lost 2 bases and 3 bases respectively, with 8 bases between them. The CDR3 runs 12 residues. The CDR3 loop is CSARPDSYEQYF. Here the CDR3 DNA reads TGCAGTGCTAGACCCGACAGCTACGAGCAGTACTTC.

This clonotype was picked up many times. V gene TRBV4-2 combines with J gene TRBJ2-2, with D possibly TRBD2 on 6 matching bases. V was pared by 0 bases and J by 5 bases, with 19 bases between. Germline-derived CDR1 and CDR2 are LGHNA and YNFKEQ. The CDR3 length is 18 residues. The CDR3 sequence: CASSQENGGATGTGELFF. The CDR3 nucleotides are TGTGCCAGCAGCCAAGAGAACGGAGGGGCTACTGGGACCGGGGAGCTGTTTTTT.